The sequence of this T cell receptor (beta chain) was determined in a study of blood T cells in healthy people across ages. Using a J-beta primer mix together with a sample-barcoded 5' primer, a second PCR was run for roughly 7 to 11 cycles. Via MiXCR, TCRdb re-called the 5' RACE reads, giving one row per CDR3 protein. The sample shows some 880,000 distinct CDR3 sequences, 30% to 45% of them seen only once. This clonotype was seen only a few times. What was sequenced was blood. The clonotype originates from a man in his late teens or twenties in good health.

CDR3 protein: CSAGRQEAGSGYTF. The CDR3 DNA follows: TGCAGTGCTGGAAGACAGGAGGCCGGGTCTGGCTACACCTTC. This chain connects TRBV20-1 to TRBJ1-2; a possible D gene is TRBD1 (6 bases). The CDR3 loop spans 14 amino acids. CDR1 is DFQATT, CDR2 SNEGSKA, per germline (reference sequence). V was shortened by 5 bases and J by 7 bases, with 20 bases between the two germline ends.